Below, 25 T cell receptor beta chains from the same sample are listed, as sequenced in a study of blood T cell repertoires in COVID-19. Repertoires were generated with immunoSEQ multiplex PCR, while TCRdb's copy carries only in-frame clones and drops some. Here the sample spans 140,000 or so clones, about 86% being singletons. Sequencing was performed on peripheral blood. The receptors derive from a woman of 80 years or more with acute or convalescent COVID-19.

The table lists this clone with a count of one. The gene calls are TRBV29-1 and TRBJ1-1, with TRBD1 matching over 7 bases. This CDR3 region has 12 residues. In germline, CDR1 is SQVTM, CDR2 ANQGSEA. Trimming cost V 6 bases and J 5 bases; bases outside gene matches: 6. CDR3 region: CSVTTGYTEAFF. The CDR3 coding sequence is TGCAGCGTCACGACAGGGTATACTGAAGCTTTCTTT.

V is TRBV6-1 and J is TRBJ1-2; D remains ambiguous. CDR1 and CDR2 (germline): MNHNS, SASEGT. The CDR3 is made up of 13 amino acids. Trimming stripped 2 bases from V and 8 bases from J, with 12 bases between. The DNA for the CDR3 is TGTGCCAGCAGTGAAAATCCCGGGAAAGGCTACACCTTC. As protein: CASSENPGKGYTF.

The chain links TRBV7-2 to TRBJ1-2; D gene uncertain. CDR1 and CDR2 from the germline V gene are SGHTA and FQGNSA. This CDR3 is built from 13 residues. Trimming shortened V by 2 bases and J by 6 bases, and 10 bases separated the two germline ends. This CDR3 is CASSLYPGDGYTF. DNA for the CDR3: TGTGCCAGCAGCTTATACCCCGGGGATGGCTACACCTTC.

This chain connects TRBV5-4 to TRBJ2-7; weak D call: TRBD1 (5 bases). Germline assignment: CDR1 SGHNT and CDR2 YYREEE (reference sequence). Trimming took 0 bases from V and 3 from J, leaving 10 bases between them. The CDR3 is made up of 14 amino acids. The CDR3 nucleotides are TGTGCCAGCAGCTTGGGGGGCAAAAGCTACGAGCAGTACTTC. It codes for CASSLGGKSYEQYF.

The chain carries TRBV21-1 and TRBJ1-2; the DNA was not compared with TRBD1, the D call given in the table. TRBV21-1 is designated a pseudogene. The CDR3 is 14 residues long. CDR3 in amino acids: CASSKETGNYGYTF. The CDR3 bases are TGTGCCAGCAGCAAAGAAACAGGGAACTATGGCTACACCTTC.

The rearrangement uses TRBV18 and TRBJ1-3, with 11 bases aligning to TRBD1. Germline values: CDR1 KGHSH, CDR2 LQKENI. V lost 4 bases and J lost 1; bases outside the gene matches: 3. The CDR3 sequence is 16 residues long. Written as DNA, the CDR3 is TGTGCCAGCTCACGCGGGACAGGGGGATCTGGAAACACCATATATTTT. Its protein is CASSRGTGGSGNTIYF.

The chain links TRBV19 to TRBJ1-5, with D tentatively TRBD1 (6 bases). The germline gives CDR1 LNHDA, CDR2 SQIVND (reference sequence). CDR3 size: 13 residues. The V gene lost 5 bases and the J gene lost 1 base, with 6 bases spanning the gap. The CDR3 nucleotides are TGTGCCAGTAGTGGACAGAGCAATCAGCCCCAGCATTTT. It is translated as CASSGQSNQPQHF.

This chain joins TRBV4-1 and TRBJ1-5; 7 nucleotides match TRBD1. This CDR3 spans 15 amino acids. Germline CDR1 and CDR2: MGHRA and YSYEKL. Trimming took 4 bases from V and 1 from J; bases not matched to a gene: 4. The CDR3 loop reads CASSPQGQSNQPQHF. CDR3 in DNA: TGCGCCAGCAGCCCACAGGGGCAAAGCAATCAGCCCCAGCATTTT.

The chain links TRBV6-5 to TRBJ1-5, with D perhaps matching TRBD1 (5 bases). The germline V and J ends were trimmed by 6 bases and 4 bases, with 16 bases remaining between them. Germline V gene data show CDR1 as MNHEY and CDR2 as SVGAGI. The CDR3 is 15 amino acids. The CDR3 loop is CASSQPTGVNQPQHF. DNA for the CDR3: TGTGCCAGCAGCCAACCTACGGGGGTAAATCAGCCCCAGCATTTT.

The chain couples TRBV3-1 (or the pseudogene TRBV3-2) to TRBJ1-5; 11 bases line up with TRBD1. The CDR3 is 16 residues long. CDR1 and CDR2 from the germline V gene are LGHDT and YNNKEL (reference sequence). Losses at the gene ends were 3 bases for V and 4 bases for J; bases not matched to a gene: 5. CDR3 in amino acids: CASSQWDRGGNQPQHF. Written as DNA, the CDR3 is TGTGCCAGCAGCCAGTGGGACAGGGGGGGAAATCAGCCCCAGCATTTT.

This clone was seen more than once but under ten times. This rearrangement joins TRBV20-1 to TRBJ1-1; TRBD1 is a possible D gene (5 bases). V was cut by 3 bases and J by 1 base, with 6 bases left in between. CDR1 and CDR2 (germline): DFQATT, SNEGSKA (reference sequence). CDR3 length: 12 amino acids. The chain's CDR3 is CSASDRNTEAFF. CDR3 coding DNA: TGCAGTGCTAGTGACAGGAACACTGAAGCTTTCTTT.

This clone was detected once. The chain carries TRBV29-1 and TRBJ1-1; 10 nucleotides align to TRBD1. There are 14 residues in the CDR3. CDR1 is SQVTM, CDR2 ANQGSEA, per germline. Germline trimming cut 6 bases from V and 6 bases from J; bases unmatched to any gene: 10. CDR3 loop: CSVPGTGVFAEAFF. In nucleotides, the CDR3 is TGCAGCGTGCCCGGGACAGGGGTTTTCGCTGAAGCTTTCTTT.

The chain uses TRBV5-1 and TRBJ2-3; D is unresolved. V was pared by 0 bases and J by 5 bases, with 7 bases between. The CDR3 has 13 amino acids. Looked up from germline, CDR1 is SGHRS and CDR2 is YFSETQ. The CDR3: CASSLEHGDTQYF. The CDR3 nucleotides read TGCGCCAGCAGCTTGGAGCACGGAGATACGCAGTATTTT.

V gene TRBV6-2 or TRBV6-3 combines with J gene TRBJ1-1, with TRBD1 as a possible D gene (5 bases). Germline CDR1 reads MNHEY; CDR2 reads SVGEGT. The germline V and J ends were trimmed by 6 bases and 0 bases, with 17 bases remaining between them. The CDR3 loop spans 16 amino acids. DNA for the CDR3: TGTGCCAGCAGCCGGAAAGGGGCTCCCCTGAACACTGAAGCTTTCTTT. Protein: CASSRKGAPLNTEAFF.

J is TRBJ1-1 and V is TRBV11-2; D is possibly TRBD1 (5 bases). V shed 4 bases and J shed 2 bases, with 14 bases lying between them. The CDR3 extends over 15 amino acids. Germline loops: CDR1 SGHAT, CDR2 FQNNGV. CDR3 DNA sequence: TGTGCCAGCAGCTGGATCCAGGGATCTAACACTGAAGCTTTCTTT. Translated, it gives CASSWIQGSNTEAFF.

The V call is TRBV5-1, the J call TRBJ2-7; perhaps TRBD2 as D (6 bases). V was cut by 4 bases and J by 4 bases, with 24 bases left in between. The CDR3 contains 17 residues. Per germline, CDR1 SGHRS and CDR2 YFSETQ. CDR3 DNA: TGCGCCAGCAGCATAAGAGCGGGCAACCCGAGCGCGTACGAGCAGTACTTC. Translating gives CASSIRAGNPSAYEQYF.

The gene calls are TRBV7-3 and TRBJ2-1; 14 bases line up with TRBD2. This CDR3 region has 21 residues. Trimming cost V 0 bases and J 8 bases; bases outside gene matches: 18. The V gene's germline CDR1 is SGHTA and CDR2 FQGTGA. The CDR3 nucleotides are TGTGCCAGCAGCTTAACCCCTGGACTAGCGGGGGGCTCATCTCATATGGATGAGCAGTTCTTC. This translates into CASSLTPGLAGGSSHMDEQFF.

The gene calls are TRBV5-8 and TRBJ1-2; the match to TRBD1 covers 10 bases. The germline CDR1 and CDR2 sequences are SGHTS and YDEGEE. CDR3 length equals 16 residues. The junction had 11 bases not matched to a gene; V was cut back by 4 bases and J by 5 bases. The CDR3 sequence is CASSRTGDRGSYGYTF. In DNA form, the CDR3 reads TGTGCCAGCAGCCGTACCGGGGACAGGGGAAGTTATGGCTACACCTTC. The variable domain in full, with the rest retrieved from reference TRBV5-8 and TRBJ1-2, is EAGVTQSPTHLIKTRGQQATLRCSPISGHTSVYWYQQALGLGLQFLLWYDEGEERNRGNFPPRFSGRQFPNYSSELNVNALELEDSALYLCASSRTGDRGSYGYTFGSGTRLTVV.

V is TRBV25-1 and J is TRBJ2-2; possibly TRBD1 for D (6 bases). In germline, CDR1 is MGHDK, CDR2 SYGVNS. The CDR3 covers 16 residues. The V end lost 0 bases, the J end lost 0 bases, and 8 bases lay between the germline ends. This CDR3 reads CASSEYRGTNTGELFF. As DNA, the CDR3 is TGTGCCAGCAGTGAATACAGGGGTACGAACACCGGGGAGCTGTTTTTT.

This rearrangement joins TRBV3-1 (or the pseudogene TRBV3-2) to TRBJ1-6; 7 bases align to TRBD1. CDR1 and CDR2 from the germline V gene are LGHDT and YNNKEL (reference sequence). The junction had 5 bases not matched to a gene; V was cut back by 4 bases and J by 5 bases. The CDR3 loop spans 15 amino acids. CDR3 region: CASSLRDSDNSPLHF. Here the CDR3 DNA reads TGTGCCAGCAGCCTTCGGGACAGCGATAATTCACCCCTCCACTTT.

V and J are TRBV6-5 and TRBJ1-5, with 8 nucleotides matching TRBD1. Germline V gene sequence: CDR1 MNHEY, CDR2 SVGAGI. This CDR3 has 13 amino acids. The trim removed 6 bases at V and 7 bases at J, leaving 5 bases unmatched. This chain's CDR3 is CASRTGEWQPQHF. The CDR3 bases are TGTGCCAGCAGGACAGGGGAGTGGCAGCCCCAGCATTTT.

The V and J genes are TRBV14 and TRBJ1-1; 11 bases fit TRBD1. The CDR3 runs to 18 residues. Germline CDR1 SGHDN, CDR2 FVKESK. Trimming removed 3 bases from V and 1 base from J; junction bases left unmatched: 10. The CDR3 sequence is CASSQGISGQGENTEAFF. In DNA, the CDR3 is TGTGCCAGCAGCCAGGGCATATCGGGACAGGGGGAGAACACTGAAGCTTTCTTT. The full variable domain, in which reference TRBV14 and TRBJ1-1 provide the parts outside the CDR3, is EAGVTQFPSHSVIEKGQTVTLRCDPISGHDNLYWYRRVMGKEIKFLLHFVKESKQDESGMPNNRFLAERTGGTYSTLKVQPAELEDSGVYFCASSQGISGQGENTEAFFGQGTRLTVV.

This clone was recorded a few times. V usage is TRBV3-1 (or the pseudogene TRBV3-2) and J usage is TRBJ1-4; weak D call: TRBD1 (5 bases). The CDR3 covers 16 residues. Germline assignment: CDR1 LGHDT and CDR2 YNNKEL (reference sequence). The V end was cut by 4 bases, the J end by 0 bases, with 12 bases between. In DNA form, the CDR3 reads TGTGCCAGCAGCCTTACAGGAGCTGCAACTAATGAAAAACTGTTTTTT. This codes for CASSLTGAATNEKLFF.

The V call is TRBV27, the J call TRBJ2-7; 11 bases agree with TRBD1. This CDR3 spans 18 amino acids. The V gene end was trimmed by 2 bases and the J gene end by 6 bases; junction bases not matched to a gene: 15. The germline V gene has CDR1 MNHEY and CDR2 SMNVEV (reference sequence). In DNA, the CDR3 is TGTGCCAGCAGTTTAGTGCCCCCTTGGGACAGGGGGAGCGCCGAGCAGTACTTC. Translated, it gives CASSLVPPWDRGSAEQYF.

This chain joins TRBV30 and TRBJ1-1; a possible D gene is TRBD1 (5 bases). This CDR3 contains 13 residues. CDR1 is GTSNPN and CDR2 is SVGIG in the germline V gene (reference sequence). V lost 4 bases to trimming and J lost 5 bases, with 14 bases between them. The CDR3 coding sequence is TGTGCCTGGATTGGGACGGCGGGGACTGAAGCTTTCTTT. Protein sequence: CAWIGTAGTEAFF.